This TCR beta chain stems from a study of blood T cell repertoires in COVID-19. Study information: From the United States, Italy and Spain came samples of acute and convalescent COVID-19. T cells, B-cell-depleted T cells, or PBMCs supplied cDNA or gDNA.

The authors' processing: Quantification of nucleated cells was approximated via reference gene primer amplification. Generated by immunoSEQ multiplex PCR, the TCRdb table keeps only in-frame clones and is missing some. For V, J and clone size, that table is used; D and trimming come from the DNA. This table has some 340,000 clones, about 83% appearing once. With 6 bases clipped from V and 6 bases from J, the junction kept 7 bases outside the gene matches. The CDR3 has 14 amino acids. Per germline, CDR1 SGHDN and CDR2 FVKESK. The V call is TRBV14, the J call TRBJ2-2; the match to TRBD2 covers 7 bases. Sequenced sample: peripheral blood. The receptor's source is a man in his thirties or forties with active or convalescent COVID-19. The CDR3 sequence is CASREAGIAGELFF. CDR3 sequence (DNA): TGTGCCAGCAGAGAAGCGGGGATCGCCGGGGAGCTGTTTTTT.